This T cell receptor beta chain appears in the sequencing data of a study of blood T cell repertoires in COVID-19. Study-level information: PBMCs, B-cell-depleted T cells, or T cells provided the cDNA or gDNA that made up the material.

This CDR3 spans 15 amino acids. Trimming stripped 0 bases from V and 4 bases from J, with 12 bases between. Per the germline V gene, CDR1 is SGHRS and CDR2 is YFSETQ. Per the original data handling: Amplification of reference gene primers was used by the study to estimate nucleated cell counts. Measured with immunoSEQ multiplex PCR; TCRdb has only the in-frame clones, and not every one. Clone size and V and J calls were adopted from that table, with D and trimming inferred from the DNA. The sample has about 320,000 clones, about 83% seen once. Material: peripheral blood. The receptor was derived from a woman in her 50s with acute or convalescent COVID-19. The J gene is TRBJ2-3, the V gene TRBV5-1; D is unclear. The CDR3 nucleotides are TGCGCCAGCAGCTTGGGAGTCGCAGAGGCAGATACGCAGTATTTT. It translates to CASSLGVAEADTQYF.